This is a list of T cell receptor beta chains from one sample in a study of T cells after yellow fever vaccination. MiXCR, run by TCRdb on the 5' RACE reads, gives a single entry per CDR3 protein. The sample consists of approximately 330,000 distinct CDR3 sequences, about 4% of them appearing once. This specimen was PBMCs, taken 5 days after the yellow fever booster vaccination. These receptor sequences come from a man between 18 and 29 years old who received the YFV17D yellow fever vaccine. The CDR3 runs from the conserved cysteine through the conserved F or W.

V: TRBV12-3/TRBV12-4
J: TRBJ1-5
CDR3: CASGGGYQPQHF

V: TRBV6-5
J: TRBJ1-2
CDR3: CASSYDLAANYGYTF

V: TRBV19
J: TRBJ1-1
CDR3: CASSIYPGQGITEAFF

V: TRBV19
J: TRBJ2-3
CDR3: CASSIRAGGTDTQYF

V: TRBV4-1
J: TRBJ1-2
CDR3: CASSQRDSLYGYTF

V: TRBV28
J: TRBJ2-5
CDR3: CASSLPDRVARKEYF

V: TRBV5-1
J: TRBJ2-5
CDR3: CASSLFPDRGETQYF

V: TRBV5-5
J: TRBJ1-5
CDR3: CASSLVGYAQPQHF

V: TRBV5-1
J: TRBJ2-3
CDR3: CASSRAITDTQYF

V: TRBV11-2
J: TRBJ2-1
CDR3: CASSLTSGKINEQFF

V: TRBV7-2
J: TRBJ1-2
CDR3: CASSFMGLGGYTF

V: TRBV7-9
J: TRBJ2-7
CDR3: CASSREYEQYF

V: TRBV4-3
J: TRBJ1-4
CDR3: CASSQDQKGASEKLFF

V: TRBV7-2
J: TRBJ1-4
CDR3: CASSPRGTTNEKLFF

V: TRBV12-3/TRBV12-4
J: TRBJ2-1
CDR3: CASSPSGGAGGEQFF

V: TRBV7-9
J: TRBJ1-3
CDR3: CASTWGSGNTIYF

V: TRBV6-4
J: TRBJ2-1
CDR3: CASSVQGEYNEQFF

V: TRBV4-1
J: TRBJ2-5
CDR3: CASSQEFRRGVYQETQYF

V: TRBV6-2/TRBV6-3
J: TRBJ1-5
CDR3: CASTRAGDNQPQHF

V: TRBV5-4
J: TRBJ2-1
CDR3: CASRTGPDNEQFF

V: TRBV5-4
J: TRBJ1-2
CDR3: CASSSPREGNGYTF

V: TRBV20-1
J: TRBJ1-5
CDR3: CSAGQTGDSNQPQHF